The 20 T cell receptor beta chains below all came from one sample that was sequenced in a study of Ad26.COV2.S vaccination and SARS-CoV-2 variants. Described treatment: 19 received Ad26.COV2.S at low or high dose, single or two shots; 5 received placebo; per-sample allocation not given. On day 63 after the first injection, vaccine and placebo recipients gave samples. The method was immunoSEQ multiplex PCR; TCRdb's version includes in-frame clones alone and lacks a portion of them. This table holds 440,000 or so clones, about nine tenths found once. The material sequenced was peripheral blood, taken in a trial of Ad26.COV2.S vaccine versus placebo. All receptors derive from a person aged 18-60 years who received the Ad26.COV2.S COVID-19 vaccine or a placebo.

This chain uses TRBV11-2 with TRBJ2-5; perhaps D is TRBD1 or TRBD2 (5 bases each). The CDR3 is 17 amino acids. Germline CDR1 SGHAT, CDR2 FQNNGV. V gave up 1 base and J gave up 4 bases, with 19 bases separating them. DNA for the CDR3: TGTGCCAGCAGCTTAGCGATCCGGGACCGCCATGGAGAGACCCAGTACTTC. Its translation is CASSLAIRDRHGETQYF. The full variable domain, its missing parts supplied by reference TRBV11-2 and TRBJ2-5, is EAGVAQSPRYKIIEKRQSVAFWCNPISGHATLYWYQQILGQGPKLLIQFQNNGVVDDSQLPKDRFSAERLKGVDSTLKIQPAKLEDSAVYLCASSLAIRDRHGETQYFGPGTRLLVL.

The chain links TRBV5-1 to TRBJ2-7; D tentatively fits TRBD1 or TRBD2 (5 bases each). The germline gives CDR1 SGHRS, CDR2 YFSETQ. The CDR3 is 14 residues long. Trimming cost V 1 base and J 6 bases, with 14 bases left between them. The CDR3 nucleotides read TGCGCCAGCAGCTTGTCGGGACGAGTGGGCGAGCAGTACTTC. This translates into CASSLSGRVGEQYF.

The chain joins TRBV6-5 to TRBJ1-1; no reliable D call. Germline V gene sequence: CDR1 MNHEY, CDR2 SVGAGI. This CDR3 is 14 amino acids long. Trimming removed 2 bases at V and 5 bases at J, with 12 bases between. CDR3 sequence: CASSYGKVGTEAFF. The DNA of the CDR3 is TGTGCCAGCAGTTACGGAAAAGTGGGGACTGAAGCTTTCTTT.

V is TRBV5-4 and J is TRBJ1-6; 8 positions agree with TRBD1. This CDR3 is built from 15 residues. CDR1 is SGHNT, CDR2 YYREEE, per germline (reference sequence). J was trimmed by 7 bases and V by 2 bases; bases with no gene match: 5. In DNA form, the CDR3 reads TGTGCCAGCAGCTTCGGGACAGGCGAGAATTCACCCCTCCACTTT. Its protein is CASSFGTGENSPLHF.

This clone was seen just once. The chain is built from TRBV3-1 (or the pseudogene TRBV3-2) and TRBJ1-4; TRBD1 aligns across 11 bases. This CDR3 spans 15 amino acids. Germline V gene sequence: CDR1 LGHDT, CDR2 YNNKEL (reference sequence). The V gene end was trimmed by 4 bases and the J gene end by 7 bases; junction bases not matched to a gene: 5. The CDR3 sequence is CASSPVGTGGEKLFF. The DNA for the CDR3 is TGTGCCAGCAGCCCGGTGGGGACAGGGGGTGAAAAACTGTTTTTT.

The chain carries TRBV6-1 and TRBJ1-2; D perhaps matches TRBD1 (6 bases). From germline, CDR1 is MNHNS and CDR2 SASEGT. The CDR3 length is 14 residues. V was clipped by 0 bases and J by 4 bases, with 9 bases between them. CDR3 in amino acids: CASSEAGDIYGYTF. The CDR3 DNA follows: TGTGCCAGCAGTGAAGCCGGGGACATCTATGGCTACACCTTC.

This clone was observed once. V gene TRBV10-3 combines with J gene TRBJ2-7, with a tentative D call TRBD1 (6 bases). The germline V and J ends were trimmed by 2 bases and 5 bases, with 10 bases remaining between them. The germline V gene has CDR1 ENHRY and CDR2 SYGVKD. This CDR3 comprises 13 residues. Here the CDR3 DNA reads TGTGCCATCAGTGAGACAGGGTACCACGAGCAGTACTTC. The encoded protein is CAISETGYHEQYF.

This chain joins TRBV6-5 and TRBJ1-4, with D possibly TRBD1 on 5 matching bases. Germline V lookup: CDR1 MNHEY, CDR2 SVGAGI. V lost 2 bases, J lost 3 bases, and 13 bases lay in between. This CDR3 spans 16 amino acids. CDR3 nucleotide sequence: TGTGCCAGCAGTTACAGTTACGGGGCCCCTAATGAAAAACTGTTTTTT. Translated: CASSYSYGAPNEKLFF.

The chain combines TRBV24-1 with TRBJ2-5, with TRBD1 as a possible D gene (6 bases). Trimming pared 4 bases from V and 4 bases from J, leaving 18 bases between. The CDR3 spans 16 residues. Per the germline V gene, CDR1 is KGHDR and CDR2 is SFDVKD. The CDR3 here is CATSDPGQGPGETQYF. In DNA, the CDR3 is TGTGCCACCAGTGACCCAGGGCAGGGGCCGGGAGAGACCCAGTACTTC.

This chain connects TRBV6-1 to TRBJ2-7; D is possibly TRBD1 or TRBD2 (5 bases each). The CDR3 loop spans 14 amino acids. V lost 3 bases to trimming and J lost 5 bases, with 14 bases between them. Germline V gives CDR1 MNHNS, CDR2 SASEGT. CDR3: CASSELWGYNEQYF. As DNA, the CDR3 is TGTGCCAGCAGTGAGTTGTGGGGGTACAACGAGCAGTACTTC.

This clone was counted once. The J gene is TRBJ2-1, the V gene TRBV2; 7 bases line up with TRBD2. The CDR3 runs to 13 residues. V shed 9 bases, J shed 5 bases, and the junction held 7 bases outside the gene matches. Looked up from germline, CDR1 is SNHLY and CDR2 is FYNNEI. CDR3 in DNA: TGTGCCAGAACAATAGCGGGTCACAATGAGCAGTTCTTC. Its translation: CARTIAGHNEQFF.

The CDR3 DNA sequence: TGTGCCAGCAGTGACTCGTCCGCAGGGAACTATGGCTACACCTTC. Protein sequence: CASSDSSAGNYGYTF. The chain has TRBV6-4 and TRBJ1-2, with D possibly matching TRBD1 (5 bases). The CDR3 has 15 residues. Germline V gene sequence: CDR1 MRHNA, CDR2 SNTAGT. V lost 0 bases and J 2 bases, leaving 10 bases between the germline ends.

The chain carries TRBV3-1 (or the pseudogene TRBV3-2) and TRBJ1-5; D remains ambiguous. V dropped 2 bases and J dropped 7 bases, with 15 bases sitting between them. Germline V CDR1 and CDR2: LGHDT, YNNKEL (reference sequence). The CDR3 covers 15 residues. The CDR3 nucleotides are TGTGCCAGCAGCCAACCCCCGCGTCACGGGCAGCCCCAGCATTTT. It specifies CASSQPPRHGQPQHF.

The chain uses TRBV5-5 and TRBJ1-2; no clear D gene. Between the trimmed V and J ends, which lost 0 bases and 4 bases, there was a span of 7 bases. There are 13 residues in the CDR3. Germline V lookup: CDR1 SGHKS, CDR2 YYEKEE (reference sequence). DNA for the CDR3: TGTGCCAGCAGCTTGGGAGGAATCTATGGCTACACCTTC. Translation gives CASSLGGIYGYTF.

This clone came up once. The CDR3 bases are TGTGCCAGCAGCTTATCGACAGGATATTATGGCTACACCTTC. Protein product: CASSLSTGYYGYTF. The V call is TRBV5-4, the J call TRBJ1-2; tentative D call: TRBD1 (6 bases). This CDR3 region has 14 residues. Trimming shortened V by 2 bases and J by 5 bases, and 13 bases separated the two germline ends. In germline, CDR1 is SGHNT, CDR2 YYREEE (reference sequence).

The gene calls are TRBV18 and TRBJ2-7; tentatively, D is TRBD2 (5 bases). The CDR3 has 14 amino acids. The V gene lost 2 bases and the J gene lost 3 bases, with 11 bases spanning the gap. CDR1 KGHSH and CDR2 LQKENI come from the germline V gene. The CDR3 protein is CASSPAAANYEQYF. For the CDR3, the DNA is TGTGCCAGCTCACCAGCAGCGGCGAACTACGAGCAGTACTTC.

This chain uses TRBV7-2 with TRBJ2-1; TRBD2 might be the D (6 bases). The CDR3 loop spans 14 amino acids. V lost 8 bases to trimming and J lost 4 bases, with 15 bases between them. Germline lookup yields CDR1 SGHTA and CDR2 FQGNSA. CDR3: CASDVGGRYNEQFF. The DNA for the CDR3 is TGTGCCAGCGACGTCGGAGGGCGATACAATGAGCAGTTCTTC.

The chain is built from TRBV27 and TRBJ1-2; 7 nucleotides line up with TRBD1. Per germline, CDR1 MNHEY and CDR2 SMNVEV (reference sequence). The V and J ends lost 5 bases and 4 bases, in that order; junction bases with no gene match: 10. The CDR3 contains 15 residues. The CDR3 DNA follows: TGTGCCAGCAGTCCCCGGGTAGGGGGCGGCTATGGCTACACCTTC. This codes for CASSPRVGGGYGYTF.

The chain carries TRBV5-1 and TRBJ2-7; no reliable D call. Looked up from germline, CDR1 is SGHRS and CDR2 is YFSETQ. This CDR3 contains 15 residues. Trimming cost V 4 bases and J 3 bases, with 17 bases left between them. This chain's CDR3 is CASSLLAGSYYEQYF. As DNA, the CDR3 is TGCGCCAGCAGCCTACTGGCAGGTTCTTACTACGAGCAGTACTTC.

This chain uses TRBV6-5 with TRBJ2-7; the match to TRBD2 covers 11 bases. The CDR3 is 15 residues long. The junction had 8 bases not matched to a gene; V was cut back by 6 bases and J by 4 bases. Germline V gene sequence: CDR1 MNHEY, CDR2 SVGAGI. The CDR3 region has the DNA TGTGCCAGCAGCCAGACTAGCGGGATAGGTTACGAGCAGTACTTC. Protein: CASSQTSGIGYEQYF.